The 17 T cell receptor beta chains below come from one sample, sequenced in a study of blood T cell repertoires in COVID-19. This table comes from immunoSEQ multiplex PCR, and its TCRdb copy is limited to in-frame clones, with some not included. The sample carries roughly 98,000 clones, 85% to 95% recorded once. The sequenced material came from peripheral blood. These receptors all stem from a woman in her fifties or sixties with active COVID-19.

The table lists this clone with a count of one. The chain carries TRBV28 and TRBJ1-1; 10 bases line up with TRBD1. The CDR3 extends over 13 amino acids. J was trimmed by 6 bases and V by 6 bases; bases with no gene match: 4. The germline V gene has CDR1 MDHEN and CDR2 SYDVKM. CDR3 region: CASSRQGAAEAFF. Here the CDR3 DNA reads TGTGCCAGCAGCCGACAGGGGGCTGCTGAAGCTTTCTTT.

V gene TRBV28 combines with J gene TRBJ2-7, with a possible D match to TRBD1 (5 bases). V was shortened by 1 base and J by 0 bases, with 10 bases between the two germline ends. The germline CDR1 and CDR2 sequences are MDHEN and SYDVKM. This CDR3 comprises 15 residues. The CDR3 here is CASSLSGPSSYEQYF. DNA of the CDR3: TGTGCCAGCAGTTTATCAGGGCCGAGCTCCTACGAGCAGTACTTC. Complete variable domain (other parts from reference TRBV28 and TRBJ2-7): DVKVTQSSRYLVKRTGEKVFLECVQDMDHENMFWYRQDPGLGLRLIYFSYDVKMKEKGDIPEGYSVSREKKERFSLILESASTNQTSMYLCASSLSGPSSYEQYFGPGTRLTVT.

CDR3 in DNA: TGTGCCAGCAGCTATGGACAGGGGGCGGGAGGTAATGAAAAACTGTTTTTT. Its translation: CASSYGQGAGGNEKLFF. The rearrangement uses TRBV7-9 and TRBJ1-4; the match to TRBD1 covers 11 bases. The CDR3 contains 17 residues. Germline CDR1 and CDR2: SEHNR and FQNEAQ (reference sequence). V lost 4 bases to trimming and J lost 4 bases; unmatched junction nucleotides: 8.

The chain links TRBV5-1 to TRBJ1-4; 8 bases are a match to TRBD1. CDR1 and CDR2 (germline): SGHRS, YFSETQ. V was clipped by 3 bases and J by 7 bases; unmatched bases: 5. The CDR3 has 14 amino acids. The CDR3 bases are TGCGCCAGCAGCTCCGGGACAGGTTTTGAAAAACTGTTTTTT. Amino acids: CASSSGTGFEKLFF.

The chain carries TRBV7-2 and TRBJ1-2; tentatively, D is TRBD1 (5 bases). This CDR3 contains 15 residues. Germline CDR1 and CDR2: SGHTA and FQGNSA. The V end was cut by 0 bases, the J end by 5 bases, with 13 bases between. CDR3 nucleotides: TGTGCCAGCAGCTTAGCGGGCAAGGGGCTTTATGGCTACACCTTC. Translation gives CASSLAGKGLYGYTF.

In this sample, this clone turned up a few times. At one of its ends the junction is not consistent with the germline gene, which may arise from a read error. V gene TRBV6-1 combines with J gene TRBJ1-1; possible D gene TRBD1, 6 bases. There are 16 residues in the CDR3. The germline V gene encodes CDR1 MNHNS and CDR2 SASEGT. The CDR3 sequence: CASREGPGDGFTEAFF. CDR3 bases: TGTGCCAGCAGAGAAGGGCCAGGGGACGGATTCACTGAAGCTTTCTTT.

This sequence joins TRBV3-1 (or the pseudogene TRBV3-2) and TRBJ1-1, with D perhaps TRBD1 (6 bases). V lost 0 bases and J 3 bases, leaving 14 bases between the germline ends. Germline V gene lookup returns CDR1 LGHDT and CDR2 YNNKEL (reference sequence). The CDR3 loop spans 16 amino acids. CDR3 region: CASSQDLGAGDTEAFF. CDR3 coding DNA: TGTGCCAGCAGCCAAGATCTGGGGGCCGGGGACACTGAAGCTTTCTTT.

The chain links TRBV19 to TRBJ2-7, with a tentative D call TRBD1 (6 bases). This CDR3 comprises 12 residues. From germline, CDR1 is LNHDA and CDR2 SQIVND (reference sequence). V lost 5 bases and J lost 4, with 9 bases in between. The CDR3 spells CASSEQGYEQYF. Here the CDR3 DNA reads TGTGCCAGTAGTGAACAGGGTTACGAGCAGTACTTC.

This chain connects TRBV25-1 to TRBJ2-5, with D perhaps TRBD2 (6 bases). The ends were cut back, 4 bases at V and 5 bases at J, with 17 bases in the middle. The V gene's germline CDR1 is MGHDK and CDR2 SYGVNS. There are 15 residues in the CDR3. This chain's CDR3 is CASSVSGLLLETQYF. The CDR3 DNA sequence: TGTGCCAGCAGTGTTAGCGGACTGCTCCTGGAGACCCAGTACTTC.

The rearrangement uses TRBV28 and TRBJ2-6, with no clear D. Trimming took 1 base from V and 0 from J, leaving 10 bases between them. The CDR3 covers 17 residues. Germline V gives CDR1 MDHEN, CDR2 SYDVKM. CDR3 coding DNA: TGTGCCAGCAGTTTATCGGGTTTCAGCTCTGGGGCCAACGTCCTGACTTTC. It specifies CASSLSGFSSGANVLTF.

CDR3 in amino acids: CASSRVRAQYF. The DNA for the CDR3 is TGCGCCAGCAGCCGCGTGAGGGCCCAGTACTTC. This chain links TRBV4-3 with TRBJ2-5, with a tentative D call TRBD2 (5 bases). Germline V lookup: CDR1 LGHNA, CDR2 YSLEER. The CDR3 is 11 residues long. V lost 4 bases and J lost 9, with 9 bases in between.

This chain links TRBV27 with TRBJ2-1; possibly TRBD2 for D (5 bases). V was trimmed by 6 bases and J by 2 bases, leaving 17 bases between them. CDR1 and CDR2 (germline): MNHEY, SMNVEV (reference sequence). The CDR3 is 16 amino acids. CDR3 residues: CASRTREGRAYNEQFF. The CDR3 nucleotides read TGTGCCAGCAGAACCCGAGAGGGCCGGGCCTACAATGAGCAGTTCTTC.

CDR3 protein: CASSQGRGSWGYTF. The CDR3 nucleotides are TGTGCCAGCAGCCAAGGCAGGGGGAGTTGGGGCTACACCTTC. The chain links TRBV14 to TRBJ1-2, with 7 bases that match TRBD1. The CDR3 sequence is 14 residues long. V lost 1 base and J lost 8; bases outside the gene matches: 7. Per germline, CDR1 SGHDN and CDR2 FVKESK.

The rearrangement links TRBV28 to TRBJ2-7; 7 bases are shared with TRBD2. The trim removed 3 bases at V and 3 bases at J, leaving 11 bases unmatched. CDR3 size: 16 residues. Germline CDR1 and CDR2: MDHEN and SYDVKM. CDR3 DNA: TGTGCCAGCAGTTTCCTTCGGGGGGTCAGTGTCTACGAGCAGTACTTC. It yields the protein CASSFLRGVSVYEQYF.

The gene calls are TRBV19 and TRBJ1-4, with TRBD1 identical over 10 bases. Per the germline V gene, CDR1 is LNHDA and CDR2 is SQIVND (reference sequence). The CDR3 consists of 16 residues. V dropped 5 bases and J dropped 2; count of bases not matched to a gene: 5. CDR3 coding DNA: TGTGCCAGTAGTCTTGGACAGGGGGTGACTAATGAAAAACTGTTTTTT. Protein sequence: CASSLGQGVTNEKLFF.

The rearrangement joins TRBV28 to TRBJ2-1; TRBD2 matches at 9 bases. CDR3 length: 16 amino acids. V trimming: 2 bases; J trimming: 4 bases; junction bases outside the gene matches: 6. Looked up from germline, CDR1 is MDHEN and CDR2 is SYDVKM. CDR3 loop: CASSLALAGPYNEQFF. CDR3 sequence (DNA): TGTGCCAGCAGTTTAGCCCTAGCGGGACCATACAATGAGCAGTTCTTC.

The chain carries TRBV2 and TRBJ2-1, with D perhaps matching TRBD1 (6 bases). This CDR3 contains 21 residues. Per the germline V gene, CDR1 is SNHLY and CDR2 is FYNNEI. Trimming left V 2 bases short and J 7 bases short, with 33 bases between. CDR3 bases: TGTGCCAGCAGTGAATGGGAAGGGCCCCCCGGGCCGAGGGGGAAATGGAATGAGCAGTTCTTC. It translates to CASSEWEGPPGPRGKWNEQFF.